The rows below give T cell receptor beta chains drawn from one sample of a study of blood T cell repertoires in COVID-19. The method was immunoSEQ multiplex PCR; TCRdb's version includes in-frame clones alone and lacks a portion of them. The sample includes under 95,000 clones, 70% to 90% of them seen just once. The specimen was peripheral blood. These TCRs come from a human donor with acute or convalescent COVID-19. The donor label of this sample is uncertain. CDR3s leave out the opening cysteine and the closing phenylalanine or tryptophan.

CDR3aa: ASSYLQGADQPQH; j_gene: TRBJ1-5; v_gene: TRBV6-2/TRBV6-3; len: 13
CDR3aa: ASRLTGLVSEAF; j_gene: TRBJ1-1; v_gene: TRBV28; len: 12
CDR3aa: ASSFGALSSYNSPLH; j_gene: TRBJ1-6; v_gene: TRBV27; len: 15
CDR3aa: ASSFLGQRTGELF; j_gene: TRBJ2-2; v_gene: TRBV5-1; len: 13
CDR3aa: ASSLTAGGRNSPLH; j_gene: TRBJ1-6; v_gene: TRBV7-9; len: 14
CDR3aa: ASNAIGTARNQPQH; j_gene: TRBJ1-5; v_gene: TRBV4-1; len: 14
CDR3aa: ASSQGARYEQY; j_gene: TRBJ2-7; v_gene: TRBV3-1/TRBV3-2; len: 11
CDR3aa: ASSGGPTDTQY; j_gene: TRBJ2-3; v_gene: TRBV28; len: 11
CDR3aa: ASSRERGDTDTQY; j_gene: TRBJ2-3; v_gene: TRBV5-1; len: 13
CDR3aa: ASSNYGDNNQPQH; j_gene: TRBJ1-5; v_gene: TRBV6-5; len: 13
CDR3aa: ASSYAGGSQPQH; j_gene: TRBJ1-5; v_gene: TRBV7-9; len: 12
CDR3aa: ASSLVAGPYEQY; j_gene: TRBJ2-7; v_gene: TRBV5-1; len: 12
CDR3aa: ASSYHGTGIYEQY; j_gene: TRBJ2-7; v_gene: TRBV6-2/TRBV6-3; len: 13
CDR3aa: ASSYRWSRTTDTQY; j_gene: TRBJ2-3; v_gene: TRBV7-3; len: 14
CDR3aa: ASIMQGTNVLT; j_gene: TRBJ2-6; v_gene: TRBV6-5; len: 11
CDR3aa: ASSLLGQGAEQY; j_gene: TRBJ2-7; v_gene: TRBV28; len: 12
CDR3aa: ASSYGGRDYGYT; j_gene: TRBJ1-2; v_gene: TRBV6-2/TRBV6-3; len: 12
CDR3aa: ASTDRAHEQY; j_gene: TRBJ2-7; v_gene: TRBV3-1/TRBV3-2; len: 10
CDR3aa: AMGERGGKGTAEAF; j_gene: TRBJ1-1; v_gene: TRBV28; len: 14
CDR3aa: ASSQLEPIPYEQY; j_gene: TRBJ2-7; v_gene: TRBV4-1; len: 13
CDR3aa: ASSSAGQGTTEAF; j_gene: TRBJ1-1; v_gene: TRBV28; len: 13
CDR3aa: ATSRDRVTHNQPQH; j_gene: TRBJ1-5; v_gene: TRBV15; len: 14
CDR3aa: ASSLVLYTGELF; j_gene: TRBJ2-2; v_gene: TRBV7-8; len: 12
CDR3aa: ASRFLEGQAYEQY; j_gene: TRBJ2-7; v_gene: TRBV5-1; len: 13
CDR3aa: ASSQVGFRGAF; j_gene: TRBJ1-1; v_gene: TRBV14; len: 11
CDR3aa: ASSSAQINEKLF; j_gene: TRBJ1-4; v_gene: TRBV27; len: 12
CDR3aa: ASTPDRGGYGYT; j_gene: TRBJ1-2; v_gene: TRBV19; len: 12
CDR3aa: ASKTGGGGEQF; j_gene: TRBJ2-1; v_gene: TRBV6-5; len: 11
CDR3aa: ASSLKGGGNQPQH; j_gene: TRBJ1-5; v_gene: TRBV7-2; len: 13
CDR3aa: ASSFNPQGGTEAF; j_gene: TRBJ1-1; v_gene: TRBV5-1; len: 13
CDR3aa: ASSSDRGLYEQY; j_gene: TRBJ2-7; v_gene: TRBV5-6; len: 12
CDR3aa: ASSGPGGWNQPQH; j_gene: TRBJ1-5; v_gene: TRBV2; len: 13
CDR3aa: ASRGADSLGYEQY; j_gene: TRBJ2-7; v_gene: TRBV28; len: 13
CDR3aa: ASIRTSGGGEQF; j_gene: TRBJ2-1; v_gene: TRBV6-5; len: 12
CDR3aa: ASSYRDRANTEAF; j_gene: TRBJ1-1; v_gene: TRBV5-4; len: 13
CDR3aa: ASRREQNFYGYT; j_gene: TRBJ1-2; v_gene: TRBV28; len: 12
CDR3aa: ASSPQGQGVGGELF; j_gene: TRBJ2-2; v_gene: TRBV19; len: 14
CDR3aa: ASTLKGTTNEAF; j_gene: TRBJ1-1; v_gene: TRBV19; len: 12
CDR3aa: ASSEAGGQQNTEAF; j_gene: TRBJ1-1; v_gene: TRBV6-1; len: 14
CDR3aa: AWTVAGALRDTQY; j_gene: TRBJ2-3; v_gene: TRBV30; len: 13
CDR3aa: ASAPGVMNTEAF; j_gene: TRBJ1-1; v_gene: TRBV7-9; len: 12
CDR3aa: ASSFGGKIAGELF; j_gene: TRBJ2-2; v_gene: TRBV5-5; len: 13
CDR3aa: ASREPSLGKVEAF; j_gene: TRBJ1-1; v_gene: TRBV6-6; len: 13
CDR3aa: ASSFRDRATGELF; j_gene: TRBJ2-2; v_gene: TRBV28; len: 13
CDR3aa: ATRGALTDTQY; j_gene: TRBJ2-3; v_gene: TRBV3-1/TRBV3-2; len: 11
CDR3aa: ASSPAGQNTGELF; j_gene: TRBJ2-2; v_gene: TRBV7-2; len: 13
CDR3aa: ASSGSVLAASPLH; j_gene: TRBJ1-6; v_gene: TRBV2; len: 13
CDR3aa: ASSLVGQGSYEQY; j_gene: TRBJ2-7; v_gene: TRBV5-4; len: 13
CDR3aa: ASSRGQVMVQPQH; j_gene: TRBJ1-5; v_gene: TRBV6-2/TRBV6-3; len: 13
CDR3aa: ASSLSREQF; j_gene: TRBJ2-1; v_gene: TRBV5-1; len: 9
CDR3aa: ASSLGARPNYEQY; j_gene: TRBJ2-7; v_gene: TRBV7-2; len: 13
CDR3aa: ALTRTGKFYGYT; j_gene: TRBJ1-2; v_gene: TRBV21-1; len: 12
CDR3aa: ASSLVPGEQY; j_gene: TRBJ2-7; v_gene: TRBV12-3/TRBV12-4; len: 10